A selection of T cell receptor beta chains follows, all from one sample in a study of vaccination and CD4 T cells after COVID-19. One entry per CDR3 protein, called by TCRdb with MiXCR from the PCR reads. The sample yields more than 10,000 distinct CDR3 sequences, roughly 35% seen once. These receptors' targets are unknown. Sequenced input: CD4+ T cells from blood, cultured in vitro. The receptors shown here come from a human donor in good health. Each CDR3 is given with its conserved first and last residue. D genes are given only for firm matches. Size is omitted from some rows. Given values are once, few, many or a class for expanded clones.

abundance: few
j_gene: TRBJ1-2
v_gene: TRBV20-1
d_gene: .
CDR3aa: CSAVTGGANYGYTF
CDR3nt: TGCAGTGCGGTCACAGGAGGGGCTAACTATGGCTACACCTTC

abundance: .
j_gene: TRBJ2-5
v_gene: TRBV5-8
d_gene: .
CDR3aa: CASSFVQVETQYF
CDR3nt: TGTGCCAGCAGCTTCGTGCAAGTAGAGACCCAGTACTTC

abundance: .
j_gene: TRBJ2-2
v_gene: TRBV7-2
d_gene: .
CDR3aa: CASSLFTSVSGELFF
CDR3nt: TGTGCCAGCAGCTTATTTACTAGTGTCTCCGGGGAGCTGTTTTTT

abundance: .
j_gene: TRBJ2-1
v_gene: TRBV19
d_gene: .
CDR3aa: CASSSGVSSYNEQFF
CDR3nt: TGTGCCAGTAGTAGCGGAGTTAGCTCCTACAATGAGCAGTTCTTC

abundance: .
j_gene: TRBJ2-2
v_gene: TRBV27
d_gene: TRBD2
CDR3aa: CASMGSGRVPGELFF
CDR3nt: TGTGCCAGCATGGGGTCCGGGAGGGTACCCGGGGAGCTGTTTTTT

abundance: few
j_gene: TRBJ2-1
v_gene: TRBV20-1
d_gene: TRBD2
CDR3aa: CSARAGGRAWNEQFF
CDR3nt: TGCAGTGCTAGAGCGGGCGGGAGGGCCTGGAATGAGCAGTTCTTC

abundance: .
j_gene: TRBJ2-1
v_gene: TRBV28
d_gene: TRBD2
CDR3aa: CASSFWTSGDHEQFF
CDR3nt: TGTGCCAGCAGTTTTTGGACTAGCGGGGACCATGAGCAGTTCTTC

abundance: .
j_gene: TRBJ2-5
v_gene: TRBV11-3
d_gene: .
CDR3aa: CASSPGMRDGETQYF
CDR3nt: TGTGCCAGCAGCCCTGGGATGCGGGATGGCGAGACCCAGTACTTC

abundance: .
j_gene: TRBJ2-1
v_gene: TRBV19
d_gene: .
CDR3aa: CASKEGPYNEQFF
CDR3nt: TGTGCCAGTAAAGAGGGACCCTACAATGAGCAGTTCTTC

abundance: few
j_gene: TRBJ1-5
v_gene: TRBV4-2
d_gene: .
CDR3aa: CASSQDLTQPQHF
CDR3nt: TGTGCCAGCAGCCAAGACCTTACTCAGCCCCAGCATTTT

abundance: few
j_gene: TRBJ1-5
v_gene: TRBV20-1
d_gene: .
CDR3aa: CSARGVGAYNQPQHF
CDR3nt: TGCAGTGCTAGAGGGGTCGGGGCCTACAATCAGCCCCAGCATTTT

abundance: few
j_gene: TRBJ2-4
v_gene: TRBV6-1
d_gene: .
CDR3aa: CASWTLAKNIQYF
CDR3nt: TGTGCCAGCTGGACCTTAGCCAAAAACATTCAGTACTTC

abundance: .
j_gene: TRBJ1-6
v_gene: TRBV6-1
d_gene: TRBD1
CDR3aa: CASSSTRGTGSSYNSPLHF
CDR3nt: TGTGCCAGCAGCAGCACTCGGGGGACAGGGAGCTCCTATAATTCACCCCTCCACTTT

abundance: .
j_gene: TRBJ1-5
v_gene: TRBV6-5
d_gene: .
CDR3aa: CASSYNLLSQPQHF
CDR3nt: TGTGCCAGCAGTTACAACCTCTTAAGTCAGCCCCAGCATTTT

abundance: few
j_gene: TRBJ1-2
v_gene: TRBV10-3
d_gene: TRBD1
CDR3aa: CAISERQGGYGYTF
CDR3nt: TGTGCCATCAGTGAAAGACAGGGAGGCTATGGCTACACCTTC

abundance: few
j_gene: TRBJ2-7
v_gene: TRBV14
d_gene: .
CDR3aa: CASSQARLGLSYEQYF
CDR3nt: TGTGCCAGCAGCCAGGCACGGTTAGGGCTTTCCTACGAGCAGTACTTC

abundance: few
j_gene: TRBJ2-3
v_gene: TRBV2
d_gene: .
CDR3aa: CASSEDFSTDTQYF
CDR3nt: TGTGCCAGCAGTGAAGATTTTAGCACAGATACGCAGTATTTT

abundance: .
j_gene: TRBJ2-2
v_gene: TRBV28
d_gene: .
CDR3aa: CASSPPGGLAGELFF
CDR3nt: TGTGCCAGCAGCCCGCCCGGGGGATTGGCCGGGGAGCTGTTTTTT

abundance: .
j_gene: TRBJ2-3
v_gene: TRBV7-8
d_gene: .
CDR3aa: CASSTGLTDTQYF
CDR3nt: TGTGCCAGCAGCACCGGACTGACAGATACGCAGTATTTT

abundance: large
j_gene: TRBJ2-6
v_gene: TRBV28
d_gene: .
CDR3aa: CASSTGSSGANVLTF
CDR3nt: TGTGCCAGCAGTACAGGATCCTCTGGGGCCAACGTCCTGACTTTC

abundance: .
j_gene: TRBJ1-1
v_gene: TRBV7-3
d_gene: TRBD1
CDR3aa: CASTPSYSGGEAFF
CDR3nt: TGTGCCAGCACCCCATCCTACTCAGGGGGCGAAGCTTTCTTT

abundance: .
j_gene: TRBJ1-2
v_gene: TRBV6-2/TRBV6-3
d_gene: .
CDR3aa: CASRQGDYGYTF
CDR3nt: TGTGCCAGCAGGCAGGGCGACTATGGCTACACCTTC

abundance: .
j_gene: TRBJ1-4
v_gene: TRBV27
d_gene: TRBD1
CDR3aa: CASSASRDRGWTNEKLFF
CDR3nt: TGTGCCAGCAGTGCGTCCCGGGACAGGGGTTGGACTAATGAAAAACTGTTTTTT

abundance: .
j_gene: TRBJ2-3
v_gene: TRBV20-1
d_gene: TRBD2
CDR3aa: CSADGLARLRTDTQYF
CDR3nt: TGCAGTGCCGACGGACTAGCGAGACTCCGCACAGATACGCAGTATTTT

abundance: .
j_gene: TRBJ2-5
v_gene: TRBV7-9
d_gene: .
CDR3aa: CASSLGQDWGETQYF
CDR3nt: TGTGCCAGCAGCTTAGGGCAGGACTGGGGAGAGACCCAGTACTTC

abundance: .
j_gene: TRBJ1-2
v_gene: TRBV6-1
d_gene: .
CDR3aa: CEVGGESFKDGYTF
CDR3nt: TGTGAAGTCGGGGGGGAGTCCTTCAAGGACGGCTACACCTTC

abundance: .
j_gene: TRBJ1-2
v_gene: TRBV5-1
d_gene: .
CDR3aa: CASSLDAGSYGYTF
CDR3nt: TGCGCCAGCAGCTTGGATGCAGGGTCCTATGGCTACACCTTC

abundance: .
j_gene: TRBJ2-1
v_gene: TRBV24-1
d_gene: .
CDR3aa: CATSDSGGGSLYNEQFF
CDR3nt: TGTGCCACCAGTGATTCAGGGGGCGGGAGTCTGTACAATGAGCAGTTCTTC

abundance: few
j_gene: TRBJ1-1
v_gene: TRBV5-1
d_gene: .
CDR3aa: CASSTGYTEAFF
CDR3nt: TGCGCCAGCAGCACAGGGTACACTGAAGCTTTCTTT

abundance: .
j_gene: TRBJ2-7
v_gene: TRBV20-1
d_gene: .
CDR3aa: CSAAGGAQASYEQYF
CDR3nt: TGCAGTGCTGCCGGAGGGGCGCAGGCTTCCTACGAGCAGTACTTC

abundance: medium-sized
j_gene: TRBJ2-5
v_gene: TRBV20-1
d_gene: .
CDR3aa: CSARDGLSPQETQYF
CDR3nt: TGCAGTGCTAGAGATGGGCTTTCACCACAAGAGACCCAGTACTTC

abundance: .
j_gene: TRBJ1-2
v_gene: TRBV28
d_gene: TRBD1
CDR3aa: CASSLDRGGGYTF
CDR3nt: TGTGCCAGCAGTTTGGACAGGGGCGGAGGCTACACCTTC

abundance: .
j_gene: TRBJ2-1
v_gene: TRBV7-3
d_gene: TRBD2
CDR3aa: CASSQTGGPSSYNEQFF
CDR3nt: TGTGCCAGCAGCCAAACGGGAGGACCGAGCTCCTACAATGAGCAGTTCTTC

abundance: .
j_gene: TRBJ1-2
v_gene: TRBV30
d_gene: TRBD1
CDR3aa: CAWSGQGRYGYTF
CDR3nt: TGTGCCTGGAGCGGACAGGGACGGTATGGCTACACCTTC

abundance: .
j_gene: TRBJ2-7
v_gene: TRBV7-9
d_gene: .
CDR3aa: CAAGRGAYEQYF
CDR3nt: TGTGCCGCGGGTAGGGGGGCCTACGAGCAGTACTTC

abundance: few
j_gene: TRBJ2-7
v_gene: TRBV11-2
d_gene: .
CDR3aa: CASSLEGGQPAYEQYF
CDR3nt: TGTGCCAGCAGCTTAGAGGGGGGACAGCCCGCCTACGAGCAGTACTTC

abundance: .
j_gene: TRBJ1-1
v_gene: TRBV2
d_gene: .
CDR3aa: CASRKQANTEAFF
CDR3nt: TGTGCCAGCAGGAAACAGGCGAACACTGAAGCTTTCTTT

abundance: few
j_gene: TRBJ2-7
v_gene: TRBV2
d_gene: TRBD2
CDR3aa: CASSGTSGRSEQYF
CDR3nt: TGTGCCAGCAGTGGGACTAGCGGGAGATCCGAGCAGTACTTC

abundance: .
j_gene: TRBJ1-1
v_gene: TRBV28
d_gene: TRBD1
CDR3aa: CASRDRGNTEAFF
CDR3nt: TGTGCCAGCAGGGACAGGGGTAACACTGAAGCTTTCTTT

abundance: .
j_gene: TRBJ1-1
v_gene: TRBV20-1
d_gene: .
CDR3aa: CSARDPTPPTEAFF
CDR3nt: TGCAGTGCTAGAGACCCGACACCCCCGACTGAAGCTTTCTTT

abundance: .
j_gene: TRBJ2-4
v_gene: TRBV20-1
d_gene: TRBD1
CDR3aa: CSVEGAVLAKNIQYF
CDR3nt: TGCAGTGTTGAGGGGGCGGTTTTAGCCAAAAACATTCAGTACTTC

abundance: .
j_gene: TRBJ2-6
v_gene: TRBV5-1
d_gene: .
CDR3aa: CASSFVRSGANVLTF
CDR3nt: TGCGCCAGCAGCTTCGTACGCTCTGGGGCCAACGTCCTGACTTTC

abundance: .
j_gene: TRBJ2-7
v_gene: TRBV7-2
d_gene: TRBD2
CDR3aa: CASSPAGGPEQYF
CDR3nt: TGTGCCAGCAGCCCCGCGGGGGGTCCCGAGCAGTACTTC

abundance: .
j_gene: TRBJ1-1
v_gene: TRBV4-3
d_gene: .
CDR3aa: CASSQDFSVGAFF
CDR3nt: TGCGCCAGCAGCCAAGACTTCTCAGTGGGAGCTTTCTTT

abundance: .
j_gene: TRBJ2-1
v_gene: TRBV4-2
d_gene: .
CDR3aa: CASSQDPHGSYNEQFF
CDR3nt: TGTGCCAGCAGCCAAGATCCCCACGGCTCCTACAATGAGCAGTTCTTC

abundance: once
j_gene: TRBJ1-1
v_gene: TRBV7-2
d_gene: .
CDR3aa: CASSRTWGSEAFF
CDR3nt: TGTGCCAGCAGCCGCACCTGGGGATCTGAAGCTTTCTTT